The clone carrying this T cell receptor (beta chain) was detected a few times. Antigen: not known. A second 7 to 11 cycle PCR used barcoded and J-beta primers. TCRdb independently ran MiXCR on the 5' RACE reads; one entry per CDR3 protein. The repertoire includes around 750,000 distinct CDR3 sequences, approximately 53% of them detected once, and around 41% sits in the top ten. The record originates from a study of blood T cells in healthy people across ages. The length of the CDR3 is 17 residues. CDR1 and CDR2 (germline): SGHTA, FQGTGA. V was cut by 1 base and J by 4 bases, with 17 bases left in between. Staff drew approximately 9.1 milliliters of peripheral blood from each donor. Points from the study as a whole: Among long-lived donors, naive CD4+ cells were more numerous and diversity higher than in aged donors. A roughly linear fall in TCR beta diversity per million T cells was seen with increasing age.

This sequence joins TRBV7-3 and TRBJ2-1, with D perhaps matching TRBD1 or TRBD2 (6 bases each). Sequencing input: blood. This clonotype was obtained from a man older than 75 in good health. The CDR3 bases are TGTGCCAGCAGCTTAATGGGGGCGGGAACATATTACAATGAGCAGTTCTTC. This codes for CASSLMGAGTYYNEQFF.